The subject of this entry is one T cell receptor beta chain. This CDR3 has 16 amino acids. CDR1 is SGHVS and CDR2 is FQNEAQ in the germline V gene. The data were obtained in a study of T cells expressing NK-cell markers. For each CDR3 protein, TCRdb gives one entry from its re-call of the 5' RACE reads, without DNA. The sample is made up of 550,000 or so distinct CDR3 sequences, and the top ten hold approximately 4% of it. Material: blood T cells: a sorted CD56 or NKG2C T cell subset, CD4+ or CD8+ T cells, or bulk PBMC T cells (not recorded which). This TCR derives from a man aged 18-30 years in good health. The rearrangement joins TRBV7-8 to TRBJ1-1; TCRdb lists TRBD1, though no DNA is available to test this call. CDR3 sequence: CASSLWPGGMNTEAFF.